This TCR beta chain was recorded in a study of cytomegalovirus exposure and HLA in healthy donors. The study's findings and limits: The authors confirmed in vitro that a few CMV-associated chains were specific for CMV antigens. Most subjects' HLA-A and HLA-B alleles were reportedly predicted from TCR beta sequences. Across donors, presence/absence analyses took sequencing depth to be roughly uniform.

PCR amplification relied on 60 Vbeta primers (plus 13 Jbeta primers). Libraries were prepared by immunoSEQ multiplex PCR; TCRdb keeps only in-frame clonotypes and omits some of them. The sample includes 100,000 to 150,000 clones, over 60% of them seen just once. Remarks on this clone: What it binds is unknown.

The donors comprised healthy bone marrow donors. The CDR3 spans 16 residues. V lost 5 bases to trimming and J lost 9 bases, with 25 bases between them. Per germline, CDR1 SGHVS and CDR2 FQNEAQ. The sequenced sample consisted of PBMCs. The chain employs TRBV7-8 and TRBJ1-1; no reliable D call. This sequence originates from a man aged 18-30 years in good health and CMV-seronegative. Here the CDR3 DNA reads TGTGCCAGCAGCAGAGACCTAAGATTGGGCCTCCGCAAAGCTTTCTTT. It yields the protein CASSRDLRLGLRKAFF.